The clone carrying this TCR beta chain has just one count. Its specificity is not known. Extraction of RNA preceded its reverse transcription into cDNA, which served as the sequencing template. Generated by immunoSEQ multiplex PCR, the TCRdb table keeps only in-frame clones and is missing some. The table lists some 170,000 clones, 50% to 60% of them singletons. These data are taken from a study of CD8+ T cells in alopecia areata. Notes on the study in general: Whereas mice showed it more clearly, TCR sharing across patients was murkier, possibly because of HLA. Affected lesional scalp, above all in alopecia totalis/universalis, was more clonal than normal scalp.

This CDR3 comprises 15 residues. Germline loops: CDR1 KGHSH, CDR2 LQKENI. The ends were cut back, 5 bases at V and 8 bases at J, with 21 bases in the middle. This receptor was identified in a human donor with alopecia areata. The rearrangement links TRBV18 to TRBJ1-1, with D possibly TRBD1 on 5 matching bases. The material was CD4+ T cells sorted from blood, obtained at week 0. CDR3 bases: TGTGCCAGCTCAGGGAGAGCGGCGGACATCATCGAAGCTTTCTTT. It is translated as CASSGRAADIIEAFF. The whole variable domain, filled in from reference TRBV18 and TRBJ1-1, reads NAGVMQNPRHLVRRRGQEARLRCSPMKGHSHVYWYRQLPEEGLKFMVYLQKENIIDESGMPKERFSAEFPKEGPSILRIQQVVRGDSAAYFCASSGRAADIIEAFFGQGTRLTVV.